The 30 T cell receptor beta chains in this list originate from one sample, sequenced in a study of shared clonotypes between healthy human individuals. Only in-frame clones appear in the TCRdb table, and some are missing; sequencing was by immunoSEQ multiplex PCR. The sample comprises hundreds of thousands of clones, 74% of which are singletons, and less than 2% rests with the top ten. Sequenced material: memory CD4+ T cells sorted from blood. Subset meaning: CD45RA-negative fraction. The source of these receptors is a woman under 40 in good health.

The chain carries TRBV28 and TRBJ1-2; D is uncertain. This CDR3 contains 15 residues. Germline values: CDR1 MDHEN, CDR2 SYDVKM. Deletions cut 2 bases from V and 4 bases from J, with 14 bases between. The CDR3 reads CASSLPGSGGYGYTF. CDR3 in DNA: TGTGCCAGCAGTTTACCGGGATCCGGAGGCTATGGCTACACCTTC.

The CDR3 DNA reads TGTGCCAGCAGTGTGGACGGCTACAATGAGCAGTTCTTC. Translating gives CASSVDGYNEQFF. The chain joins TRBV2 to TRBJ2-1; no clear D gene. CDR3 length: 13 amino acids. V gave up 4 bases and J gave up 3 bases, with 7 bases separating them. Germline-derived CDR1 and CDR2 are SNHLY and FYNNEI.

The V call is TRBV28, the J call TRBJ2-5; 14 nucleotides line up with TRBD2. CDR1 and CDR2 from the germline V gene are MDHEN and SYDVKM. The CDR3 runs 16 residues. V was pared by 5 bases and J by 5 bases, with 7 bases of the junction left unmatched. The CDR3 loop is CASSPRLAGGPETQYF. Here the CDR3 DNA reads TGTGCCAGCAGTCCAAGACTAGCGGGAGGGCCTGAGACCCAGTACTTC.

V and J are TRBV28 and TRBJ2-7; TRBD1 matches at 7 bases. The germline V gene has CDR1 MDHEN and CDR2 SYDVKM. The CDR3 length is 14 residues. J gave up 2 bases and V 5 bases, and 6 bases lay outside the gene matches. The CDR3 sequence: CASSKAGGTYEQYF. The CDR3 DNA is TGTGCCAGCAGTAAGGCAGGGGGTACCTACGAGCAGTACTTC.

This clone was found a few times. Other DNA sequences in the sample encode the same CDR3. The V gene is TRBV7-3, the J gene TRBJ2-2; weak D call: TRBD1 (5 bases). CDR3 length equals 14 residues. CDR1 and CDR2 from the germline V gene are SGHTA and FQGTGA. V lost 4 bases to trimming and J lost 5 bases, with 11 bases between them. In DNA, the CDR3 is TGTGCCAGCAGCTCCCAAGGGGCAACCGGGGAGCTGTTTTTT. This translates into CASSSQGATGELFF.

This clone was detected only once. One junction end disagrees with the germline gene, perhaps due to a read error. Here the CDR3 reads CASSIWSAFSDRSF. In DNA, the CDR3 is TGTGCCAGTAGTATTTGGTCGGCCTTTTCGGACAGATCCTTT. The rearrangement uses TRBV19 and TRBJ1-1, with D possibly TRBD1 on 6 matching bases. CDR1 LNHDA and CDR2 SQIVND come from the germline V gene (reference sequence). The CDR3 covers 14 residues.

The chain has TRBV6-5 and TRBJ2-5; TRBD2 might be the D (5 bases). Trimming removed 2 bases from V and 5 bases from J, with 12 bases in between. This CDR3 contains 14 residues. The germline V gene has CDR1 MNHEY and CDR2 SVGAGI. The CDR3 loop reads CASSYGLRGETQYF. The CDR3 DNA is TGTGCCAGCAGTTACGGCCTGAGAGGGGAGACCCAGTACTTC.

This sequence joins TRBV19 and TRBJ2-2, with D uncertain. V lost 1 base and J 4 bases, leaving 10 bases between the germline ends. The CDR3 consists of 15 residues. Germline loops: CDR1 LNHDA, CDR2 SQIVND (reference sequence). CDR3 nucleotides: TGTGCCAGTAGTATAGTTGGGTCGGTCACCGGGGAGCTGTTTTTT. Translated: CASSIVGSVTGELFF.

This clone was detected once. The V call is TRBV2, the J call TRBJ1-1, with D tentatively TRBD1 (6 bases). The CDR3 runs 12 residues. CDR1 is SNHLY and CDR2 is FYNNEI in the germline V gene. Trimming left V 6 bases short and J 4 bases short, with 9 bases between. CDR3 amino acids: CASRYRVTEAFF. DNA of the CDR3: TGTGCCAGCAGGTACAGGGTCACTGAAGCTTTCTTT.

The chain has TRBV18 and TRBJ2-1; 11 nucleotides agree with TRBD2. Trimming cost V 4 bases and J 1 base; bases outside gene matches: 3. Germline CDR1 reads KGHSH; CDR2 reads LQKENI. This CDR3 is built from 16 residues. For the CDR3, the DNA is TGTGCCAGCTCACTTACTAGCGGGGGTTCCTACAATGAGCAGTTCTTC. Protein: CASSLTSGGSYNEQFF.

The rearrangement joins TRBV2 to TRBJ1-1; no definite D call. This CDR3 contains 17 residues. Germline CDR1 and CDR2: SNHLY and FYNNEI. V lost 5 bases to trimming and J lost 0 bases, with 19 bases between them. CDR3 coding DNA: TGTGCCAGCAGTCCTCACGGGCAGAATCTAATGAACACTGAAGCTTTCTTT. This gives the protein CASSPHGQNLMNTEAFF.

This rearrangement joins TRBV7-2 to TRBJ2-5; 9 nucleotides align to TRBD1. This CDR3 region has 16 residues. Germline lookup yields CDR1 SGHTA and CDR2 FQGNSA. J gave up 1 base and V 0 bases, and 3 bases lay outside the gene matches. The CDR3 loop reads CASSLASGQGQETQYF. The CDR3, as DNA: TGTGCCAGCAGCTTAGCATCGGGACAGGGCCAAGAGACCCAGTACTTC.

Concerning this clone: Other DNA sequences within the sample encode an identical CDR3. The J gene is TRBJ2-7, the V gene TRBV28; D is unclear. V shed 2 bases and J shed 3 bases, with 5 bases lying between them. Germline values: CDR1 MDHEN, CDR2 SYDVKM. The CDR3 loop spans 12 amino acids. Here the CDR3 DNA reads TGTGCCAGCAGTTTAAGCAGCTACGAGCAGTACTTC. Amino acid sequence: CASSLSSYEQYF.

This clone has more than one count but fewer than ten. This chain uses TRBV7-2 with TRBJ2-3, with D tentatively TRBD2 (5 bases). The length of the CDR3 is 14 residues. V was trimmed by 5 bases and J by 6 bases, leaving 15 bases between them. Germline CDR1 reads SGHTA; CDR2 reads FQGNSA. For the CDR3, the DNA is TGTGCCAGCAGCCAGGCGCTAGCTTTGGATACGCAGTATTTT. It yields the protein CASSQALALDTQYF.

In regard to this clone: This may be a read error, as it is one base from a much larger clone. Within the sample, other DNA sequences also encode this same CDR3. V and J are TRBV7-9 and TRBJ2-3; D not certain. The CDR3 loop spans 11 amino acids. Looked up from germline, CDR1 is SEHNR and CDR2 is FQNEAQ (reference sequence). V lost 1 base, J lost 5 bases, and 1 base lay in between. CDR3: CASSLVDTQYF. The CDR3 nucleotides are TGTGCCAGCAGCTTAGTAGATACGCAGTATTTT.

The chain couples TRBV28 to TRBJ2-3, with 8 bases identical to TRBD2. CDR1 and CDR2 (germline): MDHEN, SYDVKM. This CDR3 spans 16 amino acids. V was clipped by 3 bases and J by 6 bases; unmatched bases: 11. CDR3 sequence (DNA): TGTGCCAGCAGTTTGCACTTAAGCGGGAGACGGGATACGCAGTATTTT. It yields the protein CASSLHLSGRRDTQYF.

The chain is built from TRBV27 and TRBJ2-4; TRBD1 is a possible D gene (5 bases). Trimming took off 5 bases at V and 7 bases at J, with 12 bases between the two ends. Germline V CDR1 and CDR2: MNHEY, SMNVEV (reference sequence). The CDR3 is 13 residues long. The CDR3 sequence is CASSPSAGNIQYF. CDR3 sequence (DNA): TGTGCCAGCAGTCCGTCGGCAGGGAACATTCAGTACTTC.

J is TRBJ1-1 and V is TRBV4-2, with D unresolved. V lost 1 base and J 12 bases, leaving 9 bases between the germline ends. Per the germline V gene, CDR1 is LGHNA and CDR2 is YNFKEQ. This CDR3 is built from 11 residues. The CDR3 DNA follows: TGTGCCAGCAGCCAAGGGCCCTCGACTTTCTTT. Its translation is CASSQGPSTFF.

This chain uses TRBV11-2 with TRBJ2-1, with 10 positions matching TRBD2. Germline V gene sequence: CDR1 SGHAT, CDR2 FQNNGV. The CDR3 is 14 amino acids. J lost 5 bases, V lost 6 bases, and 4 bases had no gene match. The CDR3 protein is CASRLAGIDNEQFF. The CDR3 nucleotides read TGTGCCAGCAGACTAGCGGGAATTGACAATGAGCAGTTCTTC.

The chain links TRBV4-1 to TRBJ1-3; perhaps TRBD1 as D (6 bases). V lost 2 bases, J lost 3 bases, and 14 bases lay in between. This CDR3 spans 16 amino acids. Germline CDR1 and CDR2: MGHRA and YSYEKL. CDR3 DNA sequence: TGCGCCAGCAGCCAAATGGGAACAGGGTATGGAAACACCATATATTTT. It yields the protein CASSQMGTGYGNTIYF.

V usage is TRBV4-1 and J usage is TRBJ1-1; 7 bases match TRBD1. This CDR3 is 12 amino acids long. The V segment lost 5 bases and the J segment 8 bases; nucleotides outside the gene matches: 5. Germline V gene data show CDR1 as MGHRA and CDR2 as YSYEKL. Here the CDR3 reads CASSSRQGEAFF. In DNA, the CDR3 is TGCGCCAGCAGCTCTCGACAGGGAGAAGCTTTCTTT.

The V call is TRBV28, the J call TRBJ2-1; 10 bases fit TRBD2. CDR1 is MDHEN, CDR2 SYDVKM, per germline. Trimming at V came to 5 bases and at J to 4 bases, leaving 8 bases not matched to a gene. The length of the CDR3 is 16 residues. This chain's CDR3 is CASSPASGRGYNEQFF. The DNA for the CDR3 is TGTGCCAGCAGTCCCGCTAGCGGGAGAGGGTACAATGAGCAGTTCTTC.

The DNA of the CDR3 is TGCGCCAGCAGCTTGGCCGAGACCGGGAGTTGGGAGACCCAGTACTTC. Protein product: CASSLAETGSWETQYF. This sequence joins TRBV5-1 and TRBJ2-5; TRBD2 is a possible D gene (6 bases). The CDR3 covers 16 residues. The germline V gene encodes CDR1 SGHRS and CDR2 YFSETQ. Trimming pared 0 bases from V and 5 bases from J, leaving 17 bases between.

This chain links TRBV30 with TRBJ2-6; 10 bases are shared with TRBD1. CDR3 length equals 16 residues. V shed 1 base and J 2 bases; nucleotides not matched to a gene: 2. Germline CDR1 and CDR2: GTSNPN and SVGIG (reference sequence). The CDR3 is CAWSAGQGAGANVLTF. CDR3 DNA: TGTGCCTGGAGTGCTGGACAGGGGGCTGGGGCCAACGTCCTGACTTTC.

Notes on this clone: Other DNA sequences of this sample code for an identical CDR3. The chain has TRBV2 and TRBJ2-1; 7 positions match TRBD2. The CDR3 extends over 13 amino acids. Germline values: CDR1 SNHLY, CDR2 FYNNEI. Trimming removed 7 bases from V and 0 bases from J; junction bases left unmatched: 0. This CDR3 reads CASTGGSYNEQFF. The CDR3 DNA reads as TGTGCCAGCACGGGGGGCTCCTACAATGAGCAGTTCTTC.

The count of this clone is one. The rearrangement joins TRBV5-1 to TRBJ2-7; D is perhaps TRBD2 (7 bases). The V gene's germline CDR1 is SGHRS and CDR2 YFSETQ. Trimming removed 0 bases from V and 3 bases from J, with 13 bases in between. This CDR3 is 15 amino acids long. CDR3 sequence (DNA): TGCGCCAGCAGCTTGGCCTCGGGGGGCCACTACGAGCAGTACTTC. Translating it yields CASSLASGGHYEQYF.

V usage is TRBV4-1 and J usage is TRBJ2-1, with a weak D call TRBD2 (5 bases). The V gene lost 2 bases and the J gene lost 6 bases, with 14 bases spanning the gap. The CDR3 is 15 residues long. Germline V gene sequence: CDR1 MGHRA, CDR2 YSYEKL. Here the CDR3 reads CASSQSRALANEQFF. The CDR3 region has the DNA TGCGCCAGCAGCCAAAGCCGGGCCCTAGCCAATGAGCAGTTCTTC.

The rearrangement links TRBV7-2 to TRBJ2-7; D not resolved. V was pared by 1 base and J by 0 bases, with 19 bases between. CDR3 length equals 18 residues. Germline CDR1 SGHTA, CDR2 FQGNSA. CDR3 sequence (DNA): TGTGCCAGCAGCTTAGGAACTACCTACCCCGAAAGCTCCTACGAGCAGTACTTC. It translates to CASSLGTTYPESSYEQYF.

The rearrangement uses TRBV6-4 and TRBJ2-3; TRBD2 agrees at 10 bases. The CDR3 sequence is 15 residues long. The ends lost 4 bases at V and 3 bases at J; junction bases unmatched: 4. Looked up from germline, CDR1 is MRHNA and CDR2 is SNTAGT. The DNA for the CDR3 is TGTGCCAGCAGTGTACTAGCGGGAAGAACAGATACGCAGTATTTT. This sequence encodes CASSVLAGRTDTQYF.

This chain links TRBV4-1 with TRBJ2-7; D not certain. V was clipped by 5 bases and J by 0 bases, with 17 bases between them. This CDR3 is built from 16 residues. The germline V gene has CDR1 MGHRA and CDR2 YSYEKL. The CDR3 DNA sequence: TGCGCCAGCAGCGCCGGCCCAACTACGGGCTCCTACGAGCAGTACTTC. This gives the protein CASSAGPTTGSYEQYF.